Listed below are T cell receptor beta chains from one sample, sequenced in a study of beta chain features in type 1 diabetes. Assay: immunoSEQ multiplex PCR; the TCRdb copy retains only in-frame clones and omits some. The sample contains more than 350,000 clones, about an eighth of which appear only once. The source material was naive CD4+ T cells from blood. These receptors all stem from a young woman in good health. Both conserved end residues are part of each CDR3. The D gene is left open where the match is weak. Rows may omit the clone size; those that give it use once, few, many or a size class.

D gene,CDR3 length,V gene,J gene,clone size,CDR3 DNA,CDR3 protein
NA,15,TRBV5-4,TRBJ2-7,NA,TGTGCCAGCAGCTCCCAAGGTGTTCTCTCCTACGAGCAGTACTTC,CASSSQGVLSYEQYF
TRBD1,17,TRBV5-6,TRBJ1-6,NA,TGTGCCAGCAGCTTTCTTACTCGGGACAGGAGAAATTCACCCCTCCACTTT,CASSFLTRDRRNSPLHF
NA,17,TRBV5-6,TRBJ2-3,few,TGTGCCAGCAGCTCAAGAAAGCCGCTGGGAGGCGCAGATACGCAGTATTTT,CASSSRKPLGGADTQYF
NA,13,TRBV7-2,TRBJ1-3,NA,TGTGCCAGCAGCTTGGGGTGGCCCCGAAGAATATATTTT,CASSLGWPRRIYF
NA,15,TRBV19,TRBJ1-2,few,TGTGCCAGTAGTCCTTGGACGGGGAGGGGCTATGGCTACACCTTC,CASSPWTGRGYGYTF
NA,17,TRBV21-1,TRBJ2-7,few,TGTGCCAGCAGCTACCTGTACAGGTACCAAAGCTCCTACGAGCAGTACTTC,CASSYLYRYQSSYEQYF
TRBD1,15,TRBV2,TRBJ1-2,NA,TGTGCCAGCAGGGAAAGGGAGACAGGGGCGCGCGGCTACACCTTC,CASRERETGARGYTF
NA,12,TRBV2,TRBJ1-1,NA,TGTGCCAGCAGGGGGTCCTTCACTGAAGCTTTCTTT,CASRGSFTEAFF
NA,14,TRBV9,TRBJ2-7,NA,TGTGCCAGCAGCGTAGGGGGAACAGCCTGGGAGCAGTACTTC,CASSVGGTAWEQYF
NA,14,TRBV19,TRBJ2-1,few,TGTGCCAGTAGCCCCCGCAAGGGGAGCAATGAGCAGTTCTTC,CASSPRKGSNEQFF
TRBD1,15,TRBV6-5,TRBJ1-1,few,TGTGCCAGCAGTACCTCGACAGGGTGGGACACTGAAGCTTTCTTT,CASSTSTGWDTEAFF
NA,17,TRBV30,TRBJ2-1,few,TGTGCCTGGAGCAACGACAGAACTAGTACCTCCTACAATGAGCAGTTCTTC,CAWSNDRTSTSYNEQFF
NA,13,TRBV19,TRBJ2-5,NA,TGTGCCAGTAGGGGGTACGGCCAAGAGACCCAGTACTTC,CASRGYGQETQYF
NA,14,TRBV18,TRBJ2-2,NA,TGTGCCAGCTCACCTTTACAGGAAACCGGGGAGCTGTTTTTT,CASSPLQETGELFF
NA,15,TRBV29-1,TRBJ2-5,few,TGCAGCCACCCCGAAGTACGGGGGAATGAAGAGACCCAGTACTTC,CSHPEVRGNEETQYF
NA,14,TRBV15,TRBJ1-1,once,TGTGCCACCAGCAGAGATTTGGTAGACACTGAAGCTTTCTTT,CATSRDLVDTEAFF
TRBD2,16,TRBV11-1,TRBJ2-5,few,TGTGCCAGCAGCGGCGGGGATAGCGGGACCGAAGAGACCCAGTACTTC,CASSGGDSGTEETQYF
NA,14,TRBV2,TRBJ1-1,few,TGTGCCAGCAGATACAGGAGAACGAACACTGAAGCTTTCTTT,CASRYRRTNTEAFF
TRBD2,16,TRBV11-2,TRBJ2-1,NA,TGTGCCAGCAGCTTGGGGACTAGCGGGGGGTACGGTGAGCAGTTCTTC,CASSLGTSGGYGEQFF
TRBD2,16,TRBV5-1,TRBJ2-1,NA,TGCGCCAGCAGCTTGGCTAGCGGGCCGTCCTACAATGAGCAGTTCTTC,CASSLASGPSYNEQFF
NA,15,TRBV30,TRBJ1-4,NA,TGTGCCTGGAGTAAAACAGGGTCAACTAATGAAAAACTGTTTTTT,CAWSKTGSTNEKLFF
TRBD1,16,TRBV9,TRBJ2-1,few,TGTGCCAGCAGCGCGAGGGGACAGTCCGCTTACAATGAGCAGTTCTTC,CASSARGQSAYNEQFF
TRBD2,15,TRBV5-1,TRBJ2-1,NA,TGCGCCAGCAGCCAACCGGGACTAGCGGGTGCGGAGCAGTTCTTC,CASSQPGLAGAEQFF
TRBD1,14,TRBV7-2,TRBJ1-6,NA,TGTGCCAGCAGCCCGGACAGGGGGCCGTCACCCCTCCACTTT,CASSPDRGPSPLHF
NA,15,TRBV7-8,TRBJ2-1,few,TGTGCCAGCAGCTTAGGGGCAGGGTACTACAATGAGCAGTTCTTC,CASSLGAGYYNEQFF
TRBD2,16,TRBV7-9,TRBJ2-3,NA,TGTGCCAGCAGCCGTACCGGGACTAGTGACACAGATACGCAGTATTTT,CASSRTGTSDTDTQYF
NA,15,TRBV15,TRBJ1-3,NA,TGTGCCACCAGCAGAGACTCGACGGTCCGAAACACCATATATTTT,CATSRDSTVRNTIYF
TRBD2,16,TRBV7-2,TRBJ2-3,NA,TGTGCCAGCAGCCTGACTAGCGGGGTGGGCACAGATACGCAGTATTTT,CASSLTSGVGTDTQYF
NA,14,TRBV2,TRBJ1-4,NA,TGTGCCAGCAGTCAACCGAGCAGGGATGAAAAACTGTTTTTT,CASSQPSRDEKLFF
TRBD2,16,TRBV9,TRBJ2-1,NA,TGTGCCAGCAGCCTAACGACTAGCGGGGGGGCCGATGAGCAGTTCTTC,CASSLTTSGGADEQFF
NA,18,TRBV7-8,TRBJ2-4,NA,TGTGCCAGCAGCTTACCCCGAGGACCATCTGGGGCCAAAAACATTCAGTACTTC,CASSLPRGPSGAKNIQYF
NA,14,TRBV7-9,TRBJ2-1,few,TGTGCCGGAAGGAGATTGGGGGAACGAATTGAGCAGTTCTTC,CAGRRLGERIEQFF
NA,14,TRBV27,TRBJ1-2,few,TGTGCCAGCAGGTACAGAGCCTCTAACTATGGCTACACCTTC,CASRYRASNYGYTF
TRBD1,15,TRBV29-1,TRBJ1-5,NA,TGCAGCGTTAAGATGACAGGGGGCCCCAATCAGCCCCAGCATTTT,CSVKMTGGPNQPQHF
TRBD2,15,TRBV27,TRBJ2-7,NA,TGTGCCAGCAGTCCCGGGACTAGCGTAAACTACGAGCAGTACTTC,CASSPGTSVNYEQYF
NA,12,TRBV4-1,TRBJ1-4,NA,TGCGCCAGCAGCCAATTGGAGGAAAAACTGTTTTTT,CASSQLEEKLFF
NA,15,TRBV18,TRBJ2-1,few,TGTGCCAGCTCACCAGGGCTCATGACTAGGGCTGAGCAGTTCTTC,CASSPGLMTRAEQFF
NA,12,TRBV12-5,TRBJ2-1,NA,TGTGCTAGTGGTACAGGGTTCAATGAGCAGTTCTTC,CASGTGFNEQFF
NA,14,TRBV30,TRBJ1-5,once,TGTGCCTGGGATCATGGGACAAGAAATCAGCCCCAGCATTTT,CAWDHGTRNQPQHF
NA,19,TRBV27,TRBJ2-2,few,TGTGCCAGCAGTTTTAGGCCAAAACAGATCCCACCGAACACCGGGGAGCTGTTTTTT,CASSFRPKQIPPNTGELFF
NA,15,TRBV30,TRBJ1-5,few,TGTGCCTGGAGCAACCATGGAACAGTCAATCAGCCCCAGCATTTT,CAWSNHGTVNQPQHF
NA,15,TRBV7-8,TRBJ2-1,NA,TGTGCCAGCAGCTTAATAGCGGCGGCGTGGAATGAGCAGTTCTTC,CASSLIAAAWNEQFF
NA,14,TRBV5-4,TRBJ1-1,NA,TGTGCCAGCAGCTCTCAGGGCCTGAACACTGAAGCTTTCTTT,CASSSQGLNTEAFF
NA,14,TRBV7-8,TRBJ2-5,few,TGTGCCAGCAGCTTACCTAGCCAACAAGAGACCCAGTACTTC,CASSLPSQQETQYF
TRBD1,13,TRBV29-1,TRBJ2-7,NA,TGCAGCGTTGAACTCAGGGGGACGTTGGAGCAGTACTTC,CSVELRGTLEQYF
NA,11,TRBV7-9,TRBJ2-2,NA,TGTGCCAGCAGCAGGGTCGGGGAGCTGTTTTTT,CASSRVGELFF
TRBD1,13,TRBV2,TRBJ1-1,few,TGTGCCAGCAGCACAGGGGAGAAGGCTGAAGCTTTCTTT,CASSTGEKAEAFF
NA,13,TRBV28,TRBJ1-5,NA,TGTGCCAGCAGTTTAAAGAGGAGTCAGCCCCAGCATTTT,CASSLKRSQPQHF
TRBD1,17,TRBV4-3,TRBJ1-2,NA,TGCGCCAGCAGCCAAGTCCTCCGGGGACAGCGGACGAGTGGCTACACCTTC,CASSQVLRGQRTSGYTF
NA,11,TRBV29-1,TRBJ1-1,few,TGCAGCGCCGATTGGAACACTGAAGCTTTCTTT,CSADWNTEAFF
NA,12,TRBV9,TRBJ1-1,few,TGTGCCAGCAGCGTAGTCGGAGGGGAAGCTTTCTTT,CASSVVGGEAFF
NA,15,TRBV7-9,TRBJ2-5,few,TGTGCCAGCAGTCGAGGCGGACTTCGGGTAAAGACCCAGTACTTC,CASSRGGLRVKTQYF
NA,11,TRBV30,TRBJ2-2,NA,TGTGCCTGGAGTGTCCCCGGGGAGCTGTTTTTT,CAWSVPGELFF
NA,14,TRBV5-1,TRBJ2-4,few,TGCGCCAGCAGCTTGGTGGCAGGGTTGGACATTCAGTACTTC,CASSLVAGLDIQYF